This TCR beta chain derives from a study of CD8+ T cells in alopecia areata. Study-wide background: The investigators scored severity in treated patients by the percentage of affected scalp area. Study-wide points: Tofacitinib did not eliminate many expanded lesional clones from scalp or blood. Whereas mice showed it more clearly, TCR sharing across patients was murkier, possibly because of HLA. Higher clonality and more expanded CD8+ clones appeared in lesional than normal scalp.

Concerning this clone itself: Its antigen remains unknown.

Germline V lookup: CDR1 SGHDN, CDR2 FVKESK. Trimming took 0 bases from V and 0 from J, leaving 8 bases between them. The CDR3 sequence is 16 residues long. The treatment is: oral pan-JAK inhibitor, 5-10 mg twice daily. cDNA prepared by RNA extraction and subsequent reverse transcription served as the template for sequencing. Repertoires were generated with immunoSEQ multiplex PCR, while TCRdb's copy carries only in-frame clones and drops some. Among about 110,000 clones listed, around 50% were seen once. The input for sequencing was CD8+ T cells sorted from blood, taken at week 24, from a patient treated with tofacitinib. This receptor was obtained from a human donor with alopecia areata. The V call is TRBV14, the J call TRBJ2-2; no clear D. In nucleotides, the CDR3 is TGTGCCAGCAGCCAAGAGGAGACTTCGAACACCGGGGAGCTGTTTTTT. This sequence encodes CASSQEETSNTGELFF.